The 10 T cell receptor beta chains listed next were all sequenced from one sample in a study of cytotoxic CD8 clonotypes in ibrutinib-treated CLL. Repertoires were generated with immunoSEQ multiplex PCR, while TCRdb's copy carries only in-frame clones and drops some. The data hold about 140,000 clones, with around 84% observed a single time. Sequencing was performed on PBMCs, taken after 36 months of ibrutinib treatment. The receptors stem from a human donor with chronic lymphocytic leukemia.

The count of this clone is one. The J gene is TRBJ2-6, the V gene TRBV11-1; D unclear. This CDR3 contains 15 residues. Germline loops: CDR1 SGHAT, CDR2 FQDESV (reference sequence). Deletions cut 1 base from V and 1 base from J, with 5 bases between. Here the CDR3 reads CASSLGFSGANVLTF. The DNA for the CDR3 is TGTGCCAGCAGCTTAGGATTTTCTGGGGCCAACGTCCTGACTTTC.

Only one count was recorded for this clone. This chain connects TRBV5-4 to TRBJ1-1; D gene uncertain. The germline V gene encodes CDR1 SGHNT and CDR2 YYREEE (reference sequence). V dropped 0 bases and J dropped 8 bases, with 8 bases sitting between them. The CDR3 is made up of 12 amino acids. CDR3 bases: TGTGCCAGCAGCTTGGAGATGAGCGAAGCTTTCTTT. Amino acids: CASSLEMSEAFF.

The chain joins TRBV29-1 to TRBJ2-5; the D gene is possibly TRBD1 (5 bases). The V end was cut by 6 bases, the J end by 4 bases, with 21 bases between. The germline V gene has CDR1 SQVTM and CDR2 ANQGSEA. This CDR3 has 15 amino acids. In DNA, the CDR3 is TGCAGCGTCGGGCGGACAAGGCAGAGACGAGAGACCCAGTACTTC. Amino acid sequence: CSVGRTRQRRETQYF. Full variable domain (missing parts from reference TRBV29-1 and TRBJ2-5): SAVISQKPSRDICQRGTSLTIQCQVDSQVTMMFWYRQQPGQSLTLIATANQGSEATYESGFVIDKFPISRPNLTFSTLTVSNMSPEDSSIYLCSVGRTRQRRETQYFGPGTRLLVL.

V gene TRBV28 combines with J gene TRBJ2-7, with no clear D. Trimming shortened V by 6 bases and J by 2 bases, and 20 bases separated the two germline ends. The germline CDR1 and CDR2 sequences are MDHEN and SYDVKM. The CDR3 is made up of 16 amino acids. The CDR3 is CASRPPWTTRPYEQYF. In DNA, the CDR3 is TGTGCCAGCAGACCTCCTTGGACCACGCGTCCCTACGAGCAGTACTTC.

The rearrangement links TRBV5-1 to TRBJ1-3; D possibly corresponds to TRBD1 (5 bases). Germline assignment: CDR1 SGHRS and CDR2 YFSETQ. The CDR3 is 14 residues long. The germline V and J ends were trimmed by 4 bases and 3 bases, with 11 bases remaining between them. CDR3 residues: CASSEQGRGNTIYF. CDR3 bases: TGCGCCAGCAGCGAGCAGGGTCGTGGAAACACCATATATTTT. The whole variable domain, filled in from reference TRBV5-1 and TRBJ1-3, reads KAGVTQTPRYLIKTRGQQVTLSCSPISGHRSVSWYQQTPGQGLQFLFEYFSETQRNKGNFPGRFSGRQFSNSRSEMNVSTLELGDSALYLCASSEQGRGNTIYFGEGSWLTVV.

The chain combines TRBV6-5 with TRBJ1-1; the D gene is possibly TRBD1 (6 bases). This CDR3 region has 14 residues. Germline V gene sequence: CDR1 MNHEY, CDR2 SVGAGI. Between the trimmed V and J ends, which lost 7 bases and 5 bases, there was a span of 17 bases. CDR3: CASTSEGVGTEAFF. CDR3 in DNA: TGTGCCAGCACCTCGGAGGGGGTAGGGACTGAAGCTTTCTTT.

This clone was seen just once. The V and J genes are TRBV5-1 and TRBJ2-7; 7 nucleotides match TRBD2. This CDR3 is 14 amino acids long. Germline V gene sequence: CDR1 SGHRS, CDR2 YFSETQ. The V gene end was trimmed by 6 bases and the J gene end by 7 bases; junction bases not matched to a gene: 13. For the CDR3, the DNA is TGCGCCAGCAAGTCTAGCGGCACCCCGGGGGAGCAGTACTTC. Its protein is CASKSSGTPGEQYF.

The count of this clone is one. The gene calls are TRBV7-3 and TRBJ2-1; D gene unclear. The V gene lost 1 base and the J gene lost 5 bases, with 12 bases spanning the gap. The CDR3 covers 15 residues. Germline V gene sequence: CDR1 SGHTA, CDR2 FQGTGA. Here the CDR3 DNA reads TGTGCCAGCAGCTTAAATCCGTCGAGCAACAATGAGCAGTTCTTC. It codes for CASSLNPSSNNEQFF.

V and J are TRBV5-4 and TRBJ2-5; TRBD1 aligns across 9 bases. The CDR3 loop spans 17 amino acids. The germline V gene has CDR1 SGHNT and CDR2 YYREEE (reference sequence). V lost 4 bases to trimming and J lost 2 bases; unmatched junction nucleotides: 12. CDR3 bases: TGTGCCAGCAGCCAACGGACAGGGGCCCTTTGGCAAGAGACCCAGTACTTC. Translation gives CASSQRTGALWQETQYF.

With regard to this clone: This sample also contains other DNA sequences that code for the same CDR3. This chain connects TRBV2 to TRBJ2-7; D possibly matches TRBD1 or TRBD2 (5 bases each). This CDR3 contains 15 residues. Per the germline V gene, CDR1 is SNHLY and CDR2 is FYNNEI. Trimming took 5 bases from V and 5 from J, leaving 19 bases between them. The CDR3 bases are TGTGCCAGCAGTCAAACAGGACTGACGATCCACGAGCAGTACTTC. Protein sequence: CASSQTGLTIHEQYF.